The 12 T cell receptor beta chains given below trace back to one sample, sequenced in a study of regulatory T cells in long-lasting Graves disease. The time point: persistent/refractory GD, antithyroid drugs over 5 years with positive TRAb. Extracted RNA from PBMCs served as the source of the TCR library. Construction of the TCR beta libraries employed iRepertoire HTBI primers in conjunction with Arm-PCR of CDR3 regions. TCRdb analysed the multiplex PCR reads with MiXCR anew, one entry per CDR3 protein. The data show 400,000 to 500,000 distinct CDR3 sequences, more than 20% seen once. The source was peripheral blood mononuclear cells (PBMCs), collected when the disease was refractory, from a patient treated with antithyroid drugs. Receptors were obtained from a female donor with Graves disease.

There are many counts of this clonotype. This sequence joins TRBV11-2 and TRBJ1-5, with 7 bases fitting TRBD1. The V and J ends lost 2 bases and 1 base, in that order; junction bases with no gene match: 5. In germline, CDR1 is SGHAT, CDR2 FQNNGV. The length of the CDR3 is 16 residues. CDR3 bases: TGTGCCAGCAGCTTATTACAGGGGTTAAGCAATCAGCCCCAGCATTTT. Translated, it gives CASSLLQGLSNQPQHF.

The chain employs TRBV7-9 and TRBJ2-1, with D possibly being TRBD1 or TRBD2 (6 bases each). The germline V gene has CDR1 SEHNR and CDR2 FQNEAQ (reference sequence). V lost 5 bases to trimming and J lost 0 bases, with 17 bases between them. There are 17 residues in the CDR3. The CDR3, as DNA: TGTGCCAGCAGCCCACCCAGACTAGGGGGCTCCTACAATGAGCAGTTCTTC. It translates to CASSPPRLGGSYNEQFF.

The rearrangement uses TRBV6-2 or TRBV6-3 and TRBJ1-1; no clear D gene. Per germline, CDR1 MNHEY and CDR2 SVGEGT. This CDR3 spans 14 amino acids. V gave up 7 bases and J gave up 7 bases, with 19 bases separating them. CDR3: CASKYKSNEGEAFF. The CDR3 DNA reads TGTGCCAGCAAATATAAGAGTAACGAAGGTGAAGCTTTCTTT.

The rearrangement joins TRBV6-2 or TRBV6-3 to TRBJ1-1, with no clear D. The germline CDR1 and CDR2 sequences are MNHEY and SVGEGT. V lost 2 bases and J 2 bases, leaving 9 bases between the germline ends. There are 14 residues in the CDR3. CDR3 protein: CASSYGRINTEAFF. The DNA for the CDR3 is TGTGCCAGCAGTTACGGTCGGATAAACACTGAAGCTTTCTTT.

A few counts support this clonotype. One end of the junction does not line up with germline, which may come from a read error. The rearrangement uses TRBV27 and TRBJ1-5; TRBD1 aligns across 8 bases. Germline V gene sequence: CDR1 MNHEY, CDR2 SMNVEV (reference sequence). CDR3 size: 15 residues. CDR3 DNA sequence: TGTGCCAGCAGAGACAGGGGAATTAGCAATCAGCCCCGGCATTTT. It specifies CASRDRGISNQPRHF.

The chain recombines TRBV7-6 with TRBJ2-7; D may correspond to TRBD1 or TRBD2 (7 bases each). V dropped 5 bases and J dropped 5 bases, with 16 bases sitting between them. Per germline, CDR1 SGHVS and CDR2 FNYEAQ. The CDR3 loop spans 14 amino acids. CDR3: CASSPTRGGNEQYF. The CDR3 region has the DNA TGTGCCAGCAGCCCAACCAGGGGGGGGAACGAGCAGTACTTC. Complete variable domain (other parts from reference TRBV7-6 and TRBJ2-7): GAGVSQSPRYKVTKRGQDVALRCDPISGHVSLYWYRQALGQGPEFLTYFNYEAQQDKSGLPNDRFSAERPEGSISTLTIQRTEQRDSAMYRCASSPTRGGNEQYFGPGTRLTVT.

This sequence joins TRBV11-1 and TRBJ1-1; D may be TRBD1 (6 bases). V lost 7 bases and J 0 bases, leaving 21 bases between the germline ends. The germline CDR1 and CDR2 sequences are SGHAT and FQDESV (reference sequence). The CDR3 contains 17 residues. The CDR3 DNA sequence: TGTGCCAGCACCCAAGGGGGAACTGGGGACATGAACACTGAAGCTTTCTTT. This translates into CASTQGGTGDMNTEAFF.

The genes are TRBV5-1 and TRBJ2-4, with TRBD1 identical over 9 bases. V lost 0 bases to trimming and J lost 2 bases; unmatched junction nucleotides: 6. Germline V gene lookup returns CDR1 SGHRS and CDR2 YFSETQ. The CDR3 contains 17 residues. Here the CDR3 DNA reads TGCGCCAGCAGCTTGGAGGGGACAGGGCCCACCAAAAACATTCAGTACTTC. Amino acid sequence: CASSLEGTGPTKNIQYF.

The sample holds many counts of this clonotype. This chain links TRBV7-2 with TRBJ1-4; D is uncertain. This CDR3 region has 14 residues. Trimming stripped 5 bases from V and 14 bases from J, with 21 bases between. Germline V gene sequence: CDR1 SGHTA, CDR2 FQGNSA. CDR3 in amino acids: CASSPSPFGEGLFF. CDR3 bases: TGTGCCAGCAGCCCATCCCCGTTCGGAGAAGGTCTGTTTTTT.

Ten or more counts support this clonotype. J is TRBJ2-7 and V is TRBV11-2, with a weak D call TRBD2 (5 bases). Germline V CDR1 and CDR2: SGHAT, FQNNGV. The ends were cut back, 4 bases at V and 0 bases at J, with 10 bases in the middle. The CDR3 spans 14 residues. CDR3 in DNA: TGTGCCAGCAGCTACCGACTAAGCTCCTACGAGCAGTACTTC. Its protein product is CASSYRLSSYEQYF.

The genes are TRBV3-1 and TRBJ1-5; TRBD1 might be the D (5 bases). In germline, CDR1 is LGHDT, CDR2 YNNKEL (reference sequence). V dropped 2 bases and J dropped 3 bases, with 11 bases sitting between them. The CDR3 contains 15 residues. The CDR3 loop is CASSQTGGPNQPQHF. CDR3 DNA: TGTGCCAGCAGCCAAACAGGAGGACCCAATCAGCCCCAGCATTTT.

This clonotype was observed a handful of times. V is TRBV29-1 and J is TRBJ1-5, with 8 bases lining up with TRBD1. The CDR3 runs 12 residues. CDR1 is SQVTM, CDR2 ANQGSEA, per germline. With V trimmed by 6 bases and J by 2 bases, 0 bases remained unmatched. The CDR3 DNA reads as TGCAGCGTGACAGGGGGCAATCAGCCCCAGCATTTT. Its translation: CSVTGGNQPQHF.